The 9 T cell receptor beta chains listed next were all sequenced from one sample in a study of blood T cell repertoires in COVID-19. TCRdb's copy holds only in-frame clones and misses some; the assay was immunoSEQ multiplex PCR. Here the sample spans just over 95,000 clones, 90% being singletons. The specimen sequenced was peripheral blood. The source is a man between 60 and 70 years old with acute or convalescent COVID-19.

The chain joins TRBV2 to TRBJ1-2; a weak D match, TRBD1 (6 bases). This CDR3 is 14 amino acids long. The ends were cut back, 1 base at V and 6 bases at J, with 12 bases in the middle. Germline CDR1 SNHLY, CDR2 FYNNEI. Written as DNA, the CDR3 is TGTGCCAGCAGTGAAGTGTCAGGGGTGGATGGCTACACCTTC. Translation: CASSEVSGVDGYTF.

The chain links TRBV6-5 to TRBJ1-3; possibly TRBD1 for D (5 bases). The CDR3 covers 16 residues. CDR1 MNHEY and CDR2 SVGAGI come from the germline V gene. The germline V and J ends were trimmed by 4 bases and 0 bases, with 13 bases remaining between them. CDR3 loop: CASSSQGPLSGNTIYF. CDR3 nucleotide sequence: TGTGCCAGCAGTTCCCAGGGTCCGCTCTCTGGAAACACCATATATTTT.

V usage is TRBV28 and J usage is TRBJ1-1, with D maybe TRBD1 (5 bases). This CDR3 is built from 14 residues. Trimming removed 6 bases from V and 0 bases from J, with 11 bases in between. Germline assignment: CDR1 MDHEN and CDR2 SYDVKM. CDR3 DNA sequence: TGTGCCAGCAGAATTAGGGGCCTGAACACTGAAGCTTTCTTT. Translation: CASRIRGLNTEAFF. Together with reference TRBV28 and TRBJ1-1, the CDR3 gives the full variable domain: DVKVTQSSRYLVKRTGEKVFLECVQDMDHENMFWYRQDPGLGLRLIYFSYDVKMKEKGDIPEGYSVSREKKERFSLILESASTNQTSMYLCASRIRGLNTEAFFGQGTRLTVV.

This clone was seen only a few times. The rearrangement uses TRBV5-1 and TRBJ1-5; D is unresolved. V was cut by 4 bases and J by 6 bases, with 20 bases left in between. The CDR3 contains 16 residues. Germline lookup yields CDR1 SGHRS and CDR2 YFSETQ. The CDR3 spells CASSPSVGVGSQPQHF. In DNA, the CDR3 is TGCGCCAGCAGCCCCTCGGTCGGGGTTGGGAGTCAGCCCCAGCATTTT.

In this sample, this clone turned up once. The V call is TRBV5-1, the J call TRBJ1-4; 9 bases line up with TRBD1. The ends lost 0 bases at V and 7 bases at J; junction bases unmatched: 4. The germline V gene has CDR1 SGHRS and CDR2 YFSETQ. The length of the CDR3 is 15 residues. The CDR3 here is CASSLGGQGGEKLFF. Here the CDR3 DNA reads TGCGCCAGCAGCTTGGGGGGACAGGGTGGTGAAAAACTGTTTTTT.

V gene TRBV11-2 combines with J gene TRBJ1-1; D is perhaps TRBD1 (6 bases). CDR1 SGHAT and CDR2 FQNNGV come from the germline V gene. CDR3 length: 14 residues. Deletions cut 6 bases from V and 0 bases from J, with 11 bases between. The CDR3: CASSTGTMNTEAFF. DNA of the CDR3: TGTGCCAGCAGTACCGGGACAATGAACACTGAAGCTTTCTTT.

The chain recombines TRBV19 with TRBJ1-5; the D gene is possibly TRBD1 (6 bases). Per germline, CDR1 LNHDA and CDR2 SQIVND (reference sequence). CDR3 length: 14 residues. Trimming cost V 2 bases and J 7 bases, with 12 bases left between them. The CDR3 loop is CASSITGFHQPQHF. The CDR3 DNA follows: TGTGCCAGTAGTATAACAGGGTTCCACCAGCCCCAGCATTTT.

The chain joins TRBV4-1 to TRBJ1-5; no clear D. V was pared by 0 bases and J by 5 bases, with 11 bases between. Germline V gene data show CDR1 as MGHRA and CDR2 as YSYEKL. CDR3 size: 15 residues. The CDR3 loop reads CASSQDYSAYQPQHF. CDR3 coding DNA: TGCGCCAGCAGCCAAGATTACTCAGCGTATCAGCCCCAGCATTTT.

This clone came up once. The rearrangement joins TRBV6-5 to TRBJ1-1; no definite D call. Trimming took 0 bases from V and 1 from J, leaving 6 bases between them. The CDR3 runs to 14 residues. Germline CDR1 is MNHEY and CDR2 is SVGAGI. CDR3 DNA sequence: TGTGCCAGCAGTTACTCATCCAGGAACACTGAAGCTTTCTTT. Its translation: CASSYSSRNTEAFF.